This T cell receptor beta chain appears in the sequencing data of a study of blood T cells in healthy people across ages. Broader study findings: Getting older went along with TCR beta diversity per million T cells dropping roughly linearly.

With a J-beta primer mix and a sample-barcoded 5' primer, a second PCR ran about 7 to 12 cycles. From the 5' RACE reads, TCRdb called clonotypes with MiXCR, one entry per CDR3 protein. Counted here are 710,000 or so distinct CDR3 sequences, roughly 20% occurring once; the ten biggest clones make up about 22%. The total RNA that was extracted per sample amounted to at least 5 micrograms. Only a few counts were recorded for this clonotype. Its antigen remains unidentified. The specimen was blood. The receptor's source is a man in his 70s in good health.

This CDR3 is CASSLVGTSGSNEQFF. The CDR3 coding sequence is TGTGCCAGCAGCTTAGTTGGGACTAGCGGGAGCAATGAGCAGTTCTTC. The J gene is TRBJ2-1, the V gene TRBV7-2; 14 positions agree with TRBD2. CDR1 and CDR2 from the germline V gene are SGHTA and FQGNSA. Trimming took 1 base from V and 6 from J; bases not matched to a gene: 2. The CDR3 length is 16 residues.